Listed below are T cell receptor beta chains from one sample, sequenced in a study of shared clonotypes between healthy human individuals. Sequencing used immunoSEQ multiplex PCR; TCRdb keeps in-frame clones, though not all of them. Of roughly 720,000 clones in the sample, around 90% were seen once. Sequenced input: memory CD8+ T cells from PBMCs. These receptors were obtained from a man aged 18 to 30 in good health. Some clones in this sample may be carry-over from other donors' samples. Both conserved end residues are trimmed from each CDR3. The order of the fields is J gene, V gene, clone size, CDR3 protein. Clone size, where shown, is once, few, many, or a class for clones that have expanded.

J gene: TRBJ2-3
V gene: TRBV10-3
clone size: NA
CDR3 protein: AISESPGLIRDTQY

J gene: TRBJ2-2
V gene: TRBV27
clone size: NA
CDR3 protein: ASSLYRGGELF

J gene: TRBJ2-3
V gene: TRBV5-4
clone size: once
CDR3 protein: ASGIKRERGGTQY

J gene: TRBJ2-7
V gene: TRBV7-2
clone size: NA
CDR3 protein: ASSSSPNLGEQY

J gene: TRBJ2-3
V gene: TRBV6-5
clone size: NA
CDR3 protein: ASRGLSTDTQY

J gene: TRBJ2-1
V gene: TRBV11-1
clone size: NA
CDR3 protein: ASSSRTSGSYNEQF

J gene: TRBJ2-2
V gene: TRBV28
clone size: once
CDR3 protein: ASSTGTISGELF

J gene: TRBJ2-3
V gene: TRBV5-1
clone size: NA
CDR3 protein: ASSFLGLASSTDTQY

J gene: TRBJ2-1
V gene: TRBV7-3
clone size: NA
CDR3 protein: ASSFHPGLAGGLANEQF

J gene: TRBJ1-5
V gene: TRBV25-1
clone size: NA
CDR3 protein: ASSHQQGRGQPQH